This TCR beta chain appears in the sequencing data of a study of T-cell reconstitution after alpha-beta-depleted transplantation in children (dated by TCRdb to the mid-2010s). At the level of the whole study: The study quantitatively tracked T-cell immune reconstitution after TCRalphabeta/CD19-depleted allogeneic hematopoietic cell transplantation in children using TCR repertoire profiling. What the work shows at the level of the full study, not this receptor alone: The frequencies of hyperexpanded clones fell over the following months, and after one year, T-cell counts and TCRbeta diversity were mostly attributed to newly produced T cells. The apparently early alphabetaT-cell count recovery about two months after transplant was reportedly dependent on only several hundred rapidly expanded clones derived from non-depleted graft cells. The high TCRbeta diversity at day 60 in some patients was ascribed to recipient T cells and intrathymic progenitors that had survived conditioning.

This sample's treatment or condition label indicates: allogeneic hematopoietic cell transplantation with graft depleted of TCRalphabeta T cells and CD19 B cells. The transplant recipients were children given TCRalphabeta/CD19-depleted allogeneic hematopoietic cell grafts. Looking up the germline V gene yields CDR1 SGHTA and CDR2 FQGNSA. V gives up 5 bases and J gives up 6 bases, and the segment between their germline ends measures 17 bases. Spanning cysteine to phenylalanine, the CDR3 consists of 15 amino acids. Only the CDR3 portion is preserved as DNA: 45 bases, with reading frame beginning at the first base. Library creation used PCR. The sequencing machine was an Illumina HiSeq 2500. TCR libraries were prepared with molecular barcoding, using unique molecular identifiers to normalize TCRbeta repertoire quantification. The public sequencing data were trimmed at Q25 with fastp and processed into clonotypes with MiXCR by TCRdb, which kept only in-frame beta chains. Identical CDR3 proteins give one entry, which carries the most common genes and DNA. The sample has around 300,000 distinct CDR3 sequences on record, around 7.1% of them singletons. The top ten constitute around 9.8% of the sample.

A note on this clonotype: Its antigen is unknown. No base qualities exist here, and no much larger clone lies one base off it.

Sequencing used peripheral blood, obtained 360 days after TCRalphabeta/CD19-depleted stem cell transplant. This receptor was obtained from a female patient aged 2-9 years who had a stem cell transplant for Fanconi anemia, so the T cells may come from the graft donor. This receptor chain uses TRBV7-2 and TRBJ2-4; a weak D assignment points to TRBD2 (5 bases agree). In nucleotide form, the sequence is TGTGCCAGCAGCCCGTGGTCGACGGGGATAAACATTCAGTACTTC. The translation is CASSPWSTGINIQYF.